This TCR beta chain was captured in a study of CD8 T cells in Susac syndrome. RNA totalling about 0.5 to 1 ug underwent reverse transcription with random hexamers. Across 54 Vbeta and 13 Jbeta, immunoSEQ multiplex PCR amplified TCR beta CDR3. TCRdb fed the immunoSEQ multiplex PCR reads into MiXCR, producing one record per CDR3 protein. The sample lists about 120,000 distinct CDR3 sequences; 80% to 95% were seen once. Trimming cost V 7 bases and J 5 bases; bases outside gene matches: 13. Germline CDR1 is SQVTM and CDR2 is ANQGSEA. The CDR3 runs to 15 residues. Sequencing of TCR beta covered CD8+ and CD4+ T cells obtained from blood.

This chain links TRBV29-1 with TRBJ2-3, with 9 bases that match TRBD1. Material: CD4+ T cells from PBMCs. This TCR was sampled from a human donor in good health. The CDR3 coding sequence is TGCAGCGGGGCCCCCGACAGGGGGGATGGAGATACGCAGTATTTT. The encoded protein is CSGAPDRGDGDTQYF.